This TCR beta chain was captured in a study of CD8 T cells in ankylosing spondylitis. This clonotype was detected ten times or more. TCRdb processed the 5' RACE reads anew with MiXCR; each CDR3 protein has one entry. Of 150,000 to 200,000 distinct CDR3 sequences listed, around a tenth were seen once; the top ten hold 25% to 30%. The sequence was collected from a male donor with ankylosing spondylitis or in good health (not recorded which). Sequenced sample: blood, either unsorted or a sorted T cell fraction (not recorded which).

The CDR3 DNA is TGCGCCAGCAGCTACGATCGTGAAGAGCAGTACTTC. Translated: CASSYDREEQYF. V and J are TRBV5-1 and TRBJ2-7; D gene ambiguous. The germline gives CDR1 SGHRS, CDR2 YFSETQ. The CDR3 has 12 amino acids. Trimming took off 3 bases at V and 7 bases at J, with 11 bases between the two ends.